The 13 T cell receptor beta chains below all came from one sample that was sequenced in a study of cytomegalovirus exposure and HLA in healthy donors. Primers included in the PCR were 60 Vbeta and 13 Jbeta primers. Repertoires were generated with immunoSEQ multiplex PCR, while TCRdb's copy carries only in-frame clones and drops some. The sample records under 95,000 clones, approximately 82% being singletons. Sequenced input: PBMCs. These receptors were obtained from a man aged 40-49 years in good health and CMV-seronegative.

The chain uses TRBV6-5 and TRBJ1-2; D is unresolved. CDR1 MNHEY and CDR2 SVGAGI come from the germline V gene. This CDR3 contains 15 residues. With 0 bases removed from V and 4 bases from J, the gap between germline ends came to 12 bases. This chain's CDR3 is CASSYSAAGIYGYTF. For the CDR3, the DNA is TGTGCCAGCAGTTACTCGGCGGCGGGAATCTATGGCTACACCTTC.

This clone was counted a single time. The gene calls are TRBV30 and TRBJ2-1, with D perhaps matching TRBD1 (5 bases). Between the trimmed V and J ends, which lost 0 bases and 16 bases, there was a span of 19 bases. CDR3 length: 13 amino acids. The germline V gene has CDR1 GTSNPN and CDR2 SVGIG (reference sequence). As DNA, the CDR3 is TGTGCCTGGAGTGTACAGGTCGGAGACACTACCTTCTTC. Amino acid sequence: CAWSVQVGDTTFF.

The chain links TRBV28 to TRBJ2-6; 8 bases agree with TRBD2. CDR3 length: 17 amino acids. In germline, CDR1 is MDHEN, CDR2 SYDVKM. V lost 8 bases to trimming and J lost 0 bases; unmatched junction nucleotides: 9. As DNA, the CDR3 is TGTGCCAGCCGCATCGGGAGGGTCCCCTCTGGGGCCAACGTCCTGACTTTC. It encodes CASRIGRVPSGANVLTF.

This clone is a singleton in its sample. The chain uses TRBV5-1 and TRBJ2-7; D may be TRBD2 (6 bases). The germline V and J ends were trimmed by 4 bases and 7 bases, with 21 bases remaining between them. Germline CDR1 is SGHRS and CDR2 is YFSETQ. The CDR3 extends over 15 amino acids. The CDR3 is CASSREQGVSREQYF. The CDR3 DNA sequence: TGCGCCAGCAGCCGGGAGCAGGGAGTGTCGCGGGAGCAGTACTTC.

The CDR3 DNA sequence: TGTGCCAGCAGCGACGACCGCAGGGGGTTCTATGGCTACACCTTC. Protein product: CASSDDRRGFYGYTF. The gene calls are TRBV25-1 and TRBJ1-2; 7 bases map to TRBD1. CDR1 is MGHDK, CDR2 SYGVNS, per germline. The CDR3 has 15 amino acids. The V gene end was trimmed by 6 bases and the J gene end by 4 bases; junction bases not matched to a gene: 11.

CDR3 protein: CAWSPPGRANYGYTF. The CDR3 region has the DNA TGTGCCTGGAGCCCCCCCGGCAGGGCTAACTATGGCTACACCTTC. This rearrangement joins TRBV30 to TRBJ1-2, with a tentative D call TRBD1 (5 bases). Per the germline V gene, CDR1 is GTSNPN and CDR2 is SVGIG (reference sequence). There are 15 residues in the CDR3. With 3 bases removed from V and 0 bases from J, the gap between germline ends came to 14 bases.

The chain recombines TRBV5-1 with TRBJ2-1; TRBD1 matches at 9 bases. The CDR3 loop spans 14 amino acids. V lost 4 bases and J lost 6; bases outside the gene matches: 5. Germline CDR1 is SGHRS and CDR2 is YFSETQ. CDR3 in amino acids: CASSPGQGSNEQFF. CDR3 nucleotide sequence: TGCGCCAGCAGCCCAGGACAGGGGAGCAATGAGCAGTTCTTC. The full variable domain, with the rest looked up from reference TRBV5-1 and TRBJ2-1, is KAGVTQTPRYLIKTRGQQVTLSCSPISGHRSVSWYQQTPGQGLQFLFEYFSETQRNKGNFPGRFSGRQFSNSRSEMNVSTLELGDSALYLCASSPGQGSNEQFFGPGTRLTVL.

In DNA form, the CDR3 reads TGCGCCAGCAGTGACAGGGCGAACACTGAAGCTTTCTTT. As protein: CASSDRANTEAFF. The chain links TRBV10-2 to TRBJ1-1, with a possible D match to TRBD1 (5 bases). The germline CDR1 and CDR2 sequences are WSHSY and SAAADI. The CDR3 is 13 residues long. V lost 3 bases and J lost 1, with 6 bases in between.

The rearrangement links TRBV5-1 to TRBJ2-5, with TRBD1 identical over 8 bases. The CDR3 runs to 15 residues. Germline CDR1 reads SGHRS; CDR2 reads YFSETQ. Losses at the gene ends were 0 bases for V and 4 bases for J; bases not matched to a gene: 5. The CDR3 here is CASSLADRVGETQYF. The DNA for the CDR3 is TGCGCCAGCAGCTTGGCGGACAGGGTGGGAGAGACCCAGTACTTC. Based on the CDR3 plus reference TRBV5-1 and TRBJ2-5, the full variable domain is KAGVTQTPRYLIKTRGQQVTLSCSPISGHRSVSWYQQTPGQGLQFLFEYFSETQRNKGNFPGRFSGRQFSNSRSEMNVSTLELGDSALYLCASSLADRVGETQYFGPGTRLLVL.

The CDR3 DNA is TGTGCCAGCAGTTACGGCAGGGGGTACACTGAAGCTTTCTTT. Residues: CASSYGRGYTEAFF. This chain joins TRBV6-5 and TRBJ1-1; 7 bases are shared with TRBD1. The CDR3 contains 14 residues. Losses at the gene ends were 2 bases for V and 3 bases for J; bases not matched to a gene: 3. The germline gives CDR1 MNHEY, CDR2 SVGAGI.

In DNA form, the CDR3 reads TGTGCCAGCAGCTTGAATCGTGGGGGGGCTCGCAATCAGCCCCAGCATTTT. It codes for CASSLNRGGARNQPQHF. The chain carries TRBV7-8 and TRBJ1-5; maybe TRBD1 (6 bases). CDR1 is SGHVS, CDR2 FQNEAQ, per germline. Deletions cut 3 bases from V and 2 bases from J, with 17 bases between. This CDR3 spans 17 amino acids.

Here the CDR3 reads CASSVESGTVGDTQYF. Written as DNA, the CDR3 is TGTGCCAGCAGCGTAGAGTCTGGGACAGTCGGAGATACGCAGTATTTT. The rearrangement links TRBV9 to TRBJ2-3, with 7 bases matching TRBD1. The germline CDR1 and CDR2 sequences are SGDLS and YYNGEE. Unmatched junction bases numbered 9, after V lost 0 bases and J lost 5 bases. The CDR3 length is 16 residues.

Only a few counts were recorded for this clone. The chain has TRBV7-9 and TRBJ2-7; D uncertain. The CDR3 length is 11 residues. V lost 6 bases, J lost 4 bases, and 7 bases lay in between. Germline CDR1 SEHNR, CDR2 FQNEAQ (reference sequence). CDR3 bases: TGTGCCAGCAGTACATATTACGAGCAGTACTTC. It specifies CASSTYYEQYF.